The sample holds many counts of the clone carrying this T cell receptor (beta chain). Its cognate antigen is unknown. V lost 2 bases and J lost 4, with 14 bases in between. Per the germline V gene, CDR1 is GTSNPN and CDR2 is SVGIG (reference sequence). There are 14 residues in the CDR3. This record comes from a study of T cells in Graves' hyperthyroidism and ophthalmopathy. RNA transcripts gave rise to amplified TCR beta CDR3 regions. When the TCR CDR3 underwent first-round RT-PCR, the HTBI primer set was used. TCRdb fed the multiplex PCR reads into MiXCR, producing one record per CDR3 protein. The data contain roughly 650,000 distinct CDR3 sequences, roughly a sixth of them singletons. Findings of the study overall: Most thyroid clonotypes with frequency above 0.001 were detected in blood. A 13 V-J signature model discriminated ophthalmopathy versus stable hyperthyroidism.

Reasons for excluding patients were uncontrolled infection, other autoimmune disease, pregnancy or lactation. The clonotype was recovered from a woman in her thirties or forties with Graves' ophthalmopathy. The sequenced sample consisted of blood. The chain employs TRBV30 and TRBJ1-1; maybe TRBD1 (5 bases). Written as DNA, the CDR3 is TGTGCCTGGAGTCGTCCCCAGCAGGGCACTGAAGCTTTCTTT. It codes for CAWSRPQQGTEAFF. The variable domain in full, with the rest retrieved from reference TRBV30 and TRBJ1-1, is SQTIHQWPATLVQPVGSPLSLECTVEGTSNPNLYWYRQAAGRGLQLLFYSVGIGQISSEVPQNLSASRPQDRQFILSSKKLLLSDSGFYLCAWSRPQQGTEAFFGQGTRLTVV.